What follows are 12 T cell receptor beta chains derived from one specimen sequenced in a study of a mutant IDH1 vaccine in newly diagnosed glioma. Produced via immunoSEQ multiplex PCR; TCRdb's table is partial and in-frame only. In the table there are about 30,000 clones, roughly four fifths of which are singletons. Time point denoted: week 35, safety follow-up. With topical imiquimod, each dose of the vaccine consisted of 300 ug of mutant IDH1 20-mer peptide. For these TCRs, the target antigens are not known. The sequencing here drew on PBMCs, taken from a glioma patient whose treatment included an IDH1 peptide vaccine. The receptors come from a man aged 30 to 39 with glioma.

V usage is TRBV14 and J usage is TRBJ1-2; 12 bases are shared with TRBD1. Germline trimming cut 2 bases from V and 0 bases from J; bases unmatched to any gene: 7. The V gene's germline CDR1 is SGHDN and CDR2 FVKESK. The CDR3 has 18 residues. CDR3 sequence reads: CASSQPLGTGGTNYGYTF. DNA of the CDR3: TGTGCCAGCAGCCAACCATTAGGGACAGGGGGCACTAACTATGGCTACACCTTC.

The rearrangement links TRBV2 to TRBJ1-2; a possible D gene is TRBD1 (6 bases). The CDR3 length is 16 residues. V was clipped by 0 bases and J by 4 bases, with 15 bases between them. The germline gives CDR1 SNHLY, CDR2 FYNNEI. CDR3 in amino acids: CASSEAGGANLYGYTF. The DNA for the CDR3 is TGTGCCAGCAGTGAAGCCGGGGGGGCCAACCTCTATGGCTACACCTTC.

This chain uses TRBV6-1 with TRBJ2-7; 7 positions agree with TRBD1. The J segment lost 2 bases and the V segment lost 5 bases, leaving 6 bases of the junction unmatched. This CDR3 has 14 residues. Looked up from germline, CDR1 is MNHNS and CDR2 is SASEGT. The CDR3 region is CASSQGTAPYEQYF. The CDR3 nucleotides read TGTGCCAGCAGTCAGGGGACAGCCCCCTACGAGCAGTACTTC.

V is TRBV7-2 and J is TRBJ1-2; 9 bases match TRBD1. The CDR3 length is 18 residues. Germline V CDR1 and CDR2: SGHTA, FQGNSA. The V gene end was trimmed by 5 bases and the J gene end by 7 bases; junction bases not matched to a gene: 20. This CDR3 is CASSLWTDRGAEVSGYTF. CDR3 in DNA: TGTGCCAGCAGCCTGTGGACGGACAGGGGAGCGGAAGTAAGTGGCTACACCTTC.

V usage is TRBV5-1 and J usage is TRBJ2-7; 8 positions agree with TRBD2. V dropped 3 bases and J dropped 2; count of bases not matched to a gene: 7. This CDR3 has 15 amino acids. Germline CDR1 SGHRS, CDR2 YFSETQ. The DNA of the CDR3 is TGCGCCAGCAGCTCGGGCGACGGGAGGGCCTACGAGCAGTACTTC. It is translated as CASSSGDGRAYEQYF.

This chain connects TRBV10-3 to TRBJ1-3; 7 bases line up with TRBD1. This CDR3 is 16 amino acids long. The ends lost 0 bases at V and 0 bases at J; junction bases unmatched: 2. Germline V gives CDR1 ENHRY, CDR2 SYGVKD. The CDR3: CAISESQGLSGNTIYF. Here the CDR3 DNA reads TGTGCCATCAGTGAGTCACAGGGGCTCTCTGGAAACACCATATATTTT.

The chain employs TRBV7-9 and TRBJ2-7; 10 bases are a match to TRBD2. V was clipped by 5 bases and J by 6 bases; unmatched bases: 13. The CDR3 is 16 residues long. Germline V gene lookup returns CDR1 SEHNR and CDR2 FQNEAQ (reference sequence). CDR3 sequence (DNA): TGTGCCAGCAGCCCCCCGGGGCTAGCGGGAGTTGGCGAGCAGTACTTC. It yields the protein CASSPPGLAGVGEQYF. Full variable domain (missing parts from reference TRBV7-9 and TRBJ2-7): DTGVSQNPRHKITKRGQNVTFRCDPISEHNRLYWYRQTLGQGPEFLTYFQNEAQLEKSRLLSDRFSAERPKGSFSTLEIQRTEQGDSAMYLCASSPPGLAGVGEQYFGPGTRLTVT.

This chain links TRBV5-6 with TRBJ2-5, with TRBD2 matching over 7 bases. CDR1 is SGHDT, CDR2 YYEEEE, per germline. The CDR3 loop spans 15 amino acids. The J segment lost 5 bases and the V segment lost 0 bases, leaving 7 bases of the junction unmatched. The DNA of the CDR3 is TGTGCCAGCAGCTTGGGCAGCGGGACGTATGAGACCCAGTACTTC. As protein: CASSLGSGTYETQYF.

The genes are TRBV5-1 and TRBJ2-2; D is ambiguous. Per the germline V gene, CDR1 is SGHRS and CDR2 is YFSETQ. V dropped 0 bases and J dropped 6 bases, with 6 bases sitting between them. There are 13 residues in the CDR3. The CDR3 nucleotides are TGCGCCAGCAGCTTGGACGGGCCCGGGGAGCTGTTTTTT. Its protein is CASSLDGPGELFF.

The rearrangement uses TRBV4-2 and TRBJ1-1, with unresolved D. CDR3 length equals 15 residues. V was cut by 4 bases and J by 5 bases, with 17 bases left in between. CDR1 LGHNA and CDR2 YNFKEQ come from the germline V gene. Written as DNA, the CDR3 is TGTGCCAGCAGCCTTGCAGGTAGGGATAGGACTGAAGCTTTCTTT. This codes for CASSLAGRDRTEAFF.

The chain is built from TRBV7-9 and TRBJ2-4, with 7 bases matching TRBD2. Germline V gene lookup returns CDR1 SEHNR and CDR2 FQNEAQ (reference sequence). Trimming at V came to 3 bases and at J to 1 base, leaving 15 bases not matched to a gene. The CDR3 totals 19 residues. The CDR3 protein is CASSFPLGEGKGAKNIQYF. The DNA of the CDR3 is TGTGCCAGCAGCTTTCCGTTGGGGGAGGGGAAGGGGGCCAAAAACATTCAGTACTTC.

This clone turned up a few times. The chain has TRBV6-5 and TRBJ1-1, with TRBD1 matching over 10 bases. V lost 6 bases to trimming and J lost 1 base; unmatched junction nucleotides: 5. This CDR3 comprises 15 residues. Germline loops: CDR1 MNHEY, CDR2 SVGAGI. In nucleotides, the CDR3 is TGTGCCAGCAGAGCCGGGACAGGGGAGAACACTGAAGCTTTCTTT. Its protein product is CASRAGTGENTEAFF.